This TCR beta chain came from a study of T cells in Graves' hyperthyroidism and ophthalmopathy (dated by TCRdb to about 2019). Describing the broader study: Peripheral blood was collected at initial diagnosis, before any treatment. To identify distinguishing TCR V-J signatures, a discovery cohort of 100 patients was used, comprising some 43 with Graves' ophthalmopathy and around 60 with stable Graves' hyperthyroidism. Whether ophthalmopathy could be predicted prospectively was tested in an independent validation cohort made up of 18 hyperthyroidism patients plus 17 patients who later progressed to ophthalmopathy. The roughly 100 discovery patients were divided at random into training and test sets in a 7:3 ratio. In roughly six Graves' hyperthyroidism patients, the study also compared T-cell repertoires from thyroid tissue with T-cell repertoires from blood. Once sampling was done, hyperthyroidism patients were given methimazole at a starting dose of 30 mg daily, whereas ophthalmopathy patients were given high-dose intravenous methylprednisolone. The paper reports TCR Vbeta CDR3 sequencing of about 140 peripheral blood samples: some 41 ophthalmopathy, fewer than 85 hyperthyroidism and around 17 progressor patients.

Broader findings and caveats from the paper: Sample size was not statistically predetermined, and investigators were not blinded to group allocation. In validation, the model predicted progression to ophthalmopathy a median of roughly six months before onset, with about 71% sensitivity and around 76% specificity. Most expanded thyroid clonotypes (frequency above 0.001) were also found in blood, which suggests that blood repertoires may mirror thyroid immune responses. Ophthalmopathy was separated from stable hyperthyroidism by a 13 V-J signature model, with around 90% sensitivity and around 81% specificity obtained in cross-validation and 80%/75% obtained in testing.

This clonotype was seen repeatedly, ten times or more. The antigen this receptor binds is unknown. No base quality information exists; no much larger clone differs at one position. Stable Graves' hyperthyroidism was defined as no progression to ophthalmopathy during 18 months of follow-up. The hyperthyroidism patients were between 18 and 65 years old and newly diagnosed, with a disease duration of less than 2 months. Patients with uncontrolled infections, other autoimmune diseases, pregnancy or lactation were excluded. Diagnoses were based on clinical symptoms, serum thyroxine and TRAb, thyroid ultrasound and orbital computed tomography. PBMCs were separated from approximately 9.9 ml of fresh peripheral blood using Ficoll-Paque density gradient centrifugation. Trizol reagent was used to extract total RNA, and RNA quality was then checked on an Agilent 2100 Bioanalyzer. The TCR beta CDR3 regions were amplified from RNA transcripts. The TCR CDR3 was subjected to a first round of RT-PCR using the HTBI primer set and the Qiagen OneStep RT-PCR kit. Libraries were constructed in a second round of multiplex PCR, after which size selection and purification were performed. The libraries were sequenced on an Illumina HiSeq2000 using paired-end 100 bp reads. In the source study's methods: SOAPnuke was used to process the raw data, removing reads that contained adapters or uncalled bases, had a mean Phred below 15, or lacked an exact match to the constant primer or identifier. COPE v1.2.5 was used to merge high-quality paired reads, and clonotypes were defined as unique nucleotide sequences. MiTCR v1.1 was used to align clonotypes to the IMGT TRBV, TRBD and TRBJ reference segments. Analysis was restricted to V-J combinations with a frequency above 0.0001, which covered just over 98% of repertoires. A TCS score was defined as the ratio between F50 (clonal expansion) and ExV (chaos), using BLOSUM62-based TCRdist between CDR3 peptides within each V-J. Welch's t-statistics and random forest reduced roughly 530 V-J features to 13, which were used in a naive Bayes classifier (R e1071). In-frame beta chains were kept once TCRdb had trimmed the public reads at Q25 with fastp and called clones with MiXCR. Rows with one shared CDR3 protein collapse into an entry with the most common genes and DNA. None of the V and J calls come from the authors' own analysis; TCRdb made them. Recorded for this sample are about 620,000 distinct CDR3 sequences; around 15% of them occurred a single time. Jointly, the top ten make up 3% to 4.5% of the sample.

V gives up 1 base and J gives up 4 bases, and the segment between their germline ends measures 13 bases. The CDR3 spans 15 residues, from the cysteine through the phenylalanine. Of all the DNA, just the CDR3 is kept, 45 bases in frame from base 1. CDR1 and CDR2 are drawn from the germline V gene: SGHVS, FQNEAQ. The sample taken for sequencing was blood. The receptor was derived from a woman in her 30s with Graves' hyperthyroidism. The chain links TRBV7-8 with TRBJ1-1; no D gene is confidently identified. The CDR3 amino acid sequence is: CASSLEGGIRTEAFF. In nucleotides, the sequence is TGTGCCAGCAGCTTAGAGGGAGGGATACGCACTGAAGCTTTCTTT.